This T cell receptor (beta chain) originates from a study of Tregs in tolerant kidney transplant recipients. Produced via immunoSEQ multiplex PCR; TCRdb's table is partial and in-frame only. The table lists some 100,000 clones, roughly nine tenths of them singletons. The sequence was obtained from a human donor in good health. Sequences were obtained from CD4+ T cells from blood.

The CDR3 coding sequence is TGTGCCAGCAGCCGCGGAGGGTATAACTATGGCTACACCTTC. Translating gives CASSRGGYNYGYTF. This chain uses TRBV2 with TRBJ1-2, with unresolved D. Deletions cut 6 bases from V and 1 base from J, with 12 bases between. The germline gives CDR1 SNHLY, CDR2 FYNNEI. The CDR3 spans 14 residues.